Each of the 15 T cell receptor beta chains below was sequenced from the same sample in a study of T cell responses to AZD1222 COVID-19 vaccine. Assay: immunoSEQ multiplex PCR; the TCRdb copy retains only in-frame clones and omits some. The sample lists 95,000 to 110,000 clones, 70% to 90% occurring once. The input for sequencing was peripheral blood, taken 28 days after the second AZD1222 dose. The receptors stem from an adult who received the AZD1222 COVID-19 vaccine.

The chain is built from TRBV6-2 or TRBV6-3 and TRBJ2-7, with D possibly matching TRBD2 (6 bases). Germline-derived CDR1 and CDR2 are MNHEY and SVGEGT. This CDR3 is 14 amino acids long. V was clipped by 2 bases and J by 7 bases, with 15 bases between them. CDR3 loop: CASSYPFSGVEQYF. The CDR3, as DNA: TGTGCCAGCAGTTACCCTTTTTCGGGGGTTGAGCAGTACTTC.

This clone was recorded only once. The chain employs TRBV7-9 and TRBJ1-2; D call uncertain. Germline assignment: CDR1 SEHNR and CDR2 FQNEAQ (reference sequence). V was trimmed by 3 bases and J by 3 bases, leaving 8 bases between them. The CDR3 has 13 residues. The DNA of the CDR3 is TGTGCCAGCAGCTTGGGCTCCGACTATGGCTACACCTTC. It is translated as CASSLGSDYGYTF. Full variable domain (rest looked up from reference TRBV7-9 and TRBJ1-2): DTGVSQNPRHKITKRGQNVTFRCDPISEHNRLYWYRQTLGQGPEFLTYFQNEAQLEKSRLLSDRFSAERPKGSFSTLEIQRTEQGDSAMYLCASSLGSDYGYTFGSGTRLTVV.

The chain uses TRBV6-1 and TRBJ1-1; maybe TRBD1 (6 bases). From germline, CDR1 is MNHNS and CDR2 SASEGT. This CDR3 is 16 amino acids long. The V gene lost 4 bases and the J gene lost 4 bases, with 19 bases spanning the gap. CDR3 sequence: CASSGTPGQTITEAFF. CDR3 nucleotides: TGTGCCAGCAGTGGGACACCAGGACAGACCATCACTGAAGCTTTCTTT.

This chain links TRBV5-4 with TRBJ2-7; 7 nucleotides agree with TRBD2. The V segment lost 3 bases and the J segment 2 bases; nucleotides outside the gene matches: 8. Germline CDR1 SGHNT, CDR2 YYREEE (reference sequence). CDR3 length equals 15 residues. The CDR3 sequence: CASSSPGRGAYEQYF. CDR3 nucleotides: TGTGCCAGCAGCTCCCCAGGGAGGGGTGCCTACGAGCAGTACTTC.

This chain joins TRBV25-1 and TRBJ1-6; tentative D call: TRBD1 (5 bases). Germline V gene data show CDR1 as MGHDK and CDR2 as SYGVNS. V was trimmed by 6 bases and J by 7 bases, leaving 16 bases between them. The CDR3 is 15 amino acids. The CDR3 sequence is CASRGGPGGNSPLHF. The CDR3 bases are TGTGCCAGCAGAGGCGGCCCCGGGGGAAATTCACCCCTCCACTTT.

This chain joins TRBV18 and TRBJ1-3; D is uncertain. CDR1 and CDR2 (germline): KGHSH, LQKENI. Trimming removed 3 bases at V and 0 bases at J, with 9 bases between. This CDR3 spans 15 amino acids. CDR3 region: CASSPQQSSGNTIYF. The DNA of the CDR3 is TGTGCCAGCTCACCCCAACAGAGCTCTGGAAACACCATATATTTT. The variable domain in full, completed from reference TRBV18 and TRBJ1-3, reads NAGVMQNPRHLVRRRGQEARLRCSPMKGHSHVYWYRQLPEEGLKFMVYLQKENIIDESGMPKERFSAEFPKEGPSILRIQQVVRGDSAAYFCASSPQQSSGNTIYFGEGSWLTVV.

This clone occurred once. The chain couples TRBV9 to TRBJ1-2, with 8 nucleotides matching TRBD1. The CDR3 spans 15 residues. Germline-derived CDR1 and CDR2 are SGDLS and YYNGEE. Trimming cost V 0 bases and J 1 base; bases outside gene matches: 2. CDR3 in DNA: TGTGCCAGCAGCGTAGCTGGGACAGGTAACTATGGCTACACCTTC. Amino acid sequence: CASSVAGTGNYGYTF.

This chain joins TRBV27 and TRBJ1-2; D is undetermined. CDR3 size: 19 residues. Trimming stripped 3 bases from V and 6 bases from J, with 29 bases between. The germline V gene has CDR1 MNHEY and CDR2 SMNVEV (reference sequence). The CDR3 here is CASSFPVPGRHPGPNGYTF. CDR3 bases: TGTGCCAGCAGTTTCCCGGTTCCGGGCAGGCACCCCGGACCAAATGGCTACACCTTC.

This chain links TRBV7-6 with TRBJ1-5; no firm D call. This CDR3 contains 18 residues. Germline CDR1 and CDR2: SGHVS and FNYEAQ. Trimming pared 4 bases from V and 0 bases from J, leaving 19 bases between. CDR3 bases: TGTGCCAGCAGCTCACCCAAAGCACCCCCGTATAGCAATCAGCCCCAGCATTTT. Translated: CASSSPKAPPYSNQPQHF.

V gene TRBV4-3 combines with J gene TRBJ2-5, with D maybe TRBD2 (6 bases). V shed 0 bases and J shed 5 bases, with 13 bases lying between them. The CDR3 spans 15 residues. The germline gives CDR1 LGHNA, CDR2 YSLEER. CDR3 protein: CASSQDGRTTETQYF. Here the CDR3 DNA reads TGCGCCAGCAGCCAAGATGGCAGGACTACCGAGACCCAGTACTTC.

This sequence joins TRBV5-1 and TRBJ1-4, with 9 bases aligning to TRBD1. Germline lookup yields CDR1 SGHRS and CDR2 YFSETQ. V shed 4 bases, J shed 8 bases, and the junction held 9 bases outside the gene matches. This CDR3 region has 15 residues. In DNA, the CDR3 is TGCGCCAGCAGCCCAGGACAGGGGCTGGGCGAAAAACTGTTTTTT. Translation: CASSPGQGLGEKLFF.

The genes are TRBV19 and TRBJ2-7; perhaps D is TRBD1 or TRBD2 (5 bases each). Trimming stripped 5 bases from V and 3 bases from J, with 14 bases between. Germline CDR1 LNHDA, CDR2 SQIVND (reference sequence). This CDR3 is built from 14 residues. CDR3: CASSDITGGYEQYF. CDR3 sequence (DNA): TGTGCCAGTAGTGATATAACAGGAGGCTACGAGCAGTACTTC.

The chain joins TRBV28 to TRBJ2-7, with TRBD1 matching over 9 bases. Germline V CDR1 and CDR2: MDHEN, SYDVKM. The trim removed 7 bases at V and 0 bases at J, leaving 7 bases unmatched. The CDR3 consists of 15 residues. Written as DNA, the CDR3 is TGTGCCAGCAATCCGGGACAGGGATCCTCCTACGAGCAGTACTTC. Its translation is CASNPGQGSSYEQYF.

The chain recombines TRBV19 with TRBJ2-2; D may be TRBD1 (5 bases). V lost 10 bases and J 1 base, leaving 16 bases between the germline ends. The CDR3 sequence is 15 residues long. Germline assignment: CDR1 LNHDA and CDR2 SQIVND (reference sequence). The CDR3 DNA sequence: TGTGCCACCCACTTCGGCGGACAGAACACCGGGGAGCTGTTTTTT. This gives the protein CATHFGGQNTGELFF.

This clone was seen a single time. The V call is TRBV7-8, the J call TRBJ2-5; D remains ambiguous. The germline V gene encodes CDR1 SGHVS and CDR2 FQNEAQ. This CDR3 is 15 amino acids long. Trimming took 5 bases from V and 3 from J, leaving 16 bases between them. The CDR3 bases are TGTGCCAGCAGCCTACAAGGGTCGTGGGAAGAGACCCAGTACTTC. It yields the protein CASSLQGSWEETQYF.